These 23 T cell receptor beta chains originate from one sample sequenced in a study of cytomegalovirus exposure and HLA in healthy donors. The primer mix had 60 Vbeta and 13 Jbeta primers. Libraries were prepared by immunoSEQ multiplex PCR; TCRdb keeps only in-frame clonotypes and omits some of them. The sample shows roughly 120,000 clones, over 60% of them seen only once. Sequencing input: PBMCs. The source of these receptors is a human donor in good health.

The gene calls are TRBV4-1 and TRBJ1-1; no clear D gene. The V gene's germline CDR1 is MGHRA and CDR2 YSYEKL. This CDR3 has 14 amino acids. Trimming took off 0 bases at V and 1 base at J, with 6 bases between the two ends. CDR3 nucleotides: TGCGCCAGCAGCCAAGAACGGGGGAACACTGAAGCTTTCTTT. It encodes CASSQERGNTEAFF.

This clone was counted between two and nine times. The chain has TRBV6-5 and TRBJ2-7; D unresolved. This CDR3 is 14 amino acids long. Trimming removed 0 bases from V and 1 base from J, with 7 bases in between. Germline-derived CDR1 and CDR2 are MNHEY and SVGAGI. The CDR3 sequence is CASSYSTESYEQYF. CDR3 nucleotide sequence: TGTGCCAGCAGTTACTCGACGGAGTCCTACGAGCAGTACTTC.

This chain uses TRBV11-3 with TRBJ2-1; 9 nucleotides match TRBD2. Germline CDR1 and CDR2: SGHNT and YENEEA. The V gene end was trimmed by 5 bases and the J gene end by 0 bases; junction bases not matched to a gene: 5. The CDR3 is 16 amino acids. This CDR3 reads CASSDLAGDSYNEQFF. The CDR3 DNA reads as TGTGCCAGCAGCGACTTAGCGGGGGACTCCTACAATGAGCAGTTCTTC.

V is TRBV20-1 and J is TRBJ2-7; D gene ambiguous. V was cut by 6 bases and J by 6 bases, with 12 bases left in between. This CDR3 is 11 amino acids long. Germline lookup yields CDR1 DFQATT and CDR2 SNEGSKA (reference sequence). The DNA for the CDR3 is TGCAGTGCGCTCTCCACTCTCGAGCAGTACTTC. Residues: CSALSTLEQYF.

This rearrangement joins TRBV28 to TRBJ1-1, with 8 bases aligning to TRBD1. The CDR3 consists of 16 residues. Germline-derived CDR1 and CDR2 are MDHEN and SYDVKM. Losses at the gene ends were 5 bases for V and 0 bases for J; bases not matched to a gene: 8. The CDR3, as DNA: TGTGCCAGCAGTCCGGACAGGGCAAACATGAACACTGAAGCTTTCTTT. Its translation is CASSPDRANMNTEAFF.

CDR3 sequence: CASSEDSAHTQYF. The DNA of the CDR3 is TGCGCCAGCAGTGAGGATAGCGCACATACGCAGTATTTT. V is TRBV10-1 and J is TRBJ2-3, with D tentatively TRBD2 (5 bases). Germline V CDR1 and CDR2: WNHNN, SYGVQD (reference sequence). This CDR3 comprises 13 residues. Between the trimmed V and J ends, which lost 2 bases and 7 bases, there was a span of 10 bases.

The genes are TRBV2 and TRBJ1-1; tentative D call: TRBD1 (6 bases). Deletions cut 4 bases from V and 4 bases from J, with 13 bases between. CDR1 and CDR2 from the germline V gene are SNHLY and FYNNEI. The CDR3 is made up of 14 amino acids. The CDR3 loop reads CASSVGGAITEAFF. The CDR3 DNA reads as TGTGCCAGCAGTGTAGGGGGGGCGATCACTGAAGCTTTCTTT.

Notes on this clone: Other DNA sequences in this sample translate to the same CDR3. This rearrangement joins TRBV19 to TRBJ2-7; a possible D gene is TRBD1 (5 bases). The CDR3 totals 15 residues. CDR1 and CDR2 (germline): LNHDA, SQIVND (reference sequence). Trimming took 5 bases from V and 3 from J, leaving 17 bases between them. DNA for the CDR3: TGTGCCAGTAGTCCTACAGGAGACCCCCTCTACGAGCAGTACTTC. Its protein product is CASSPTGDPLYEQYF.

This clone was detected only a few times. The chain employs TRBV7-8 and TRBJ1-1, with no clear D. Germline V CDR1 and CDR2: SGHVS, FQNEAQ. V was shortened by 2 bases and J by 1 base, with 8 bases between the two germline ends. The CDR3 sequence is 14 residues long. The CDR3 here is CASSLRDPNTEAFF. CDR3 DNA sequence: TGTGCCAGCAGCTTACGGGATCCGAACACTGAAGCTTTCTTT.

This clone occurred a few times. This chain joins TRBV5-1 and TRBJ1-1; D uncertain. This CDR3 is built from 11 residues. Trimming left V 4 bases short and J 4 bases short, with 5 bases between. Germline lookup yields CDR1 SGHRS and CDR2 YFSETQ. CDR3 sequence (DNA): TGCGCCAGCAGCCCGGGCACTGAAGCTTTCTTT. Its protein product is CASSPGTEAFF.

The V gene is TRBV2, the J gene TRBJ1-2; 8 bases are a match to TRBD1. Germline V gene data show CDR1 as SNHLY and CDR2 as FYNNEI. The CDR3 contains 15 residues. V was clipped by 8 bases and J by 4 bases; unmatched bases: 12. Here the CDR3 reads CASHFGTGDSYGYTF. DNA for the CDR3: TGTGCCAGCCATTTTGGGACAGGAGATTCCTATGGCTACACCTTC.

V and J are TRBV10-3 and TRBJ2-3, with TRBD1 matching 7 bases. Germline loops: CDR1 ENHRY, CDR2 SYGVKD. Losses at the gene ends were 5 bases for V and 2 bases for J; bases not matched to a gene: 13. This CDR3 comprises 17 residues. The DNA for the CDR3 is TGTGCCATCAGTAACATCCGACGGGACAGACCCACAGATACGCAGTATTTT. Translated, it gives CAISNIRRDRPTDTQYF.

The chain couples TRBV6-1 to TRBJ1-5, with TRBD1 matching 9 bases. CDR1 and CDR2 (germline): MNHNS, SASEGT. With 6 bases clipped from V and 4 bases from J, the junction kept 4 bases outside the gene matches. This CDR3 region has 14 residues. Written as DNA, the CDR3 is TGTGCCAGCAGGGCGGGACAGGGAAATCAGCCCCAGCATTTT. This translates into CASRAGQGNQPQHF.

The chain recombines TRBV28 with TRBJ1-5; 8 bases agree with TRBD1. V lost 7 bases to trimming and J lost 5 bases; unmatched junction nucleotides: 7. The CDR3 runs to 14 residues. The V gene's germline CDR1 is MDHEN and CDR2 SYDVKM. CDR3 in DNA: TGTGCCAGCACTTCGACAGGGGCTCATCAGCCCCAGCATTTT. Amino acid sequence: CASTSTGAHQPQHF.

The chain couples TRBV6-1 to TRBJ1-1, with D possibly TRBD1 on 6 matching bases. Trimming left V 6 bases short and J 0 bases short, with 11 bases between. The CDR3 runs 14 residues. The germline V gene encodes CDR1 MNHNS and CDR2 SASEGT. In DNA form, the CDR3 reads TGTGCCAGCAGAAGAACAGGGATGAACACTGAAGCTTTCTTT. This codes for CASRRTGMNTEAFF.

This clone has only a few counts. The chain employs TRBV4-1 and TRBJ2-2; D gene uncertain. This CDR3 has 16 amino acids. V shed 4 bases and J shed 3 bases, with 15 bases lying between them. Germline V gives CDR1 MGHRA, CDR2 YSYEKL. The CDR3 loop is CASSLLGDFHTGELFF. As DNA, the CDR3 is TGCGCCAGCAGCCTTTTGGGCGATTTCCACACCGGGGAGCTGTTTTTT.

V is TRBV13 and J is TRBJ2-2; 14 bases match TRBD2. From germline, CDR1 is PRHDT and CDR2 FYEKMQ (reference sequence). The CDR3 is 18 amino acids. V lost 4 bases, J lost 3 bases, and 7 bases stayed unmatched. CDR3 nucleotides: TGTGCCAGCAGCTCTCACGGGACTAGCGGGGGATACACCGGGGAGCTGTTTTTT. Protein: CASSSHGTSGGYTGELFF.

V gene TRBV25-1 combines with J gene TRBJ1-2; a weak D match, TRBD1 (5 bases). Germline V gene lookup returns CDR1 MGHDK and CDR2 SYGVNS. The CDR3 contains 13 residues. The V gene lost 2 bases and the J gene lost 8 bases, with 12 bases spanning the gap. The CDR3 spells CASSEQGIWGYTF. For the CDR3, the DNA is TGTGCCAGCAGTGAACAGGGAATTTGGGGCTACACCTTC.

This chain links TRBV6-6 with TRBJ2-7; perhaps TRBD2 as D (5 bases). CDR1 is MNHNY, CDR2 SVGAGI, per germline (reference sequence). The CDR3 extends over 14 amino acids. V was shortened by 2 bases and J by 3 bases, with 11 bases between the two germline ends. CDR3 region: CASSYKDLGYEQYF. The CDR3 coding sequence is TGTGCCAGCAGTTACAAGGACTTAGGCTACGAGCAGTACTTC.

This clone has a single count. This chain links TRBV6-5 with TRBJ1-1, with D uncertain. In germline, CDR1 is MNHEY, CDR2 SVGAGI. There are 12 residues in the CDR3. V lost 7 bases and J lost 8, with 14 bases in between. The CDR3 DNA sequence: TGTGCCAGCAAGGGAGTGACGAAGGAAGCTTTCTTT. Amino acid sequence: CASKGVTKEAFF.

This rearrangement joins TRBV15 to TRBJ2-3; D perhaps matches TRBD2 (6 bases). Germline CDR1 LNHNV, CDR2 YYDKDF (reference sequence). The CDR3 is made up of 16 amino acids. The V and J ends lost 3 bases and 5 bases respectively, with 18 bases between them. The CDR3 DNA reads as TGTGCCACCAGCAGTCCCATGGGGGGTAGATTAGATACGCAGTATTTT. It codes for CATSSPMGGRLDTQYF.

The chain combines TRBV7-2 with TRBJ2-1, with TRBD2 matching over 12 bases. The CDR3 covers 17 residues. V trimming: 5 bases; J trimming: 8 bases; junction bases outside the gene matches: 13. Germline V gene lookup returns CDR1 SGHTA and CDR2 FQGNSA. The CDR3 nucleotides are TGTGCCAGCAGCGTGCCGGGACTAGCGGGCGGCGGCGATGAGCAGTTCTTC. This encodes CASSVPGLAGGGDEQFF. Complete variable domain (other parts from reference TRBV7-2 and TRBJ2-1): GAGVSQSPSNKVTEKGKDVELRCDPISGHTALYWYRQSLGQGLEFLIYFQGNSAPDKSGLPSDRFSAERTGGSVSTLTIQRTQQEDSAVYLCASSVPGLAGGGDEQFFGPGTRLTVL.

This chain joins TRBV4-1 and TRBJ1-1, with 8 positions matching TRBD1. V trimming: 3 bases; J trimming: 6 bases; junction bases outside the gene matches: 9. The CDR3 totals 15 residues. Germline V CDR1 and CDR2: MGHRA, YSYEKL. The CDR3 DNA reads as TGCGCCAGCAGCCACCTACAGGGGGAGGAGGCTGAAGCTTTCTTT. Amino acid sequence: CASSHLQGEEAEAFF.